The clone carrying this T cell receptor beta chain was counted at least ten times. The CDR3 consists of 12 residues. The ends were cut back, 6 bases at V and 9 bases at J, with 12 bases in the middle. The V gene's germline CDR1 is SGHAT and CDR2 FQDESV (reference sequence). This sample stems from a study of T cells in Graves' hyperthyroidism and ophthalmopathy. Amplified regions were TCR beta CDR3 sequences from RNA transcripts. Primed by the HTBI set, a first-round RT-PCR was run on the TCR CDR3. TCRdb re-analysed the multiplex PCR reads in MiXCR, keeping a single row per CDR3 protein. Altogether approximately 600,000 distinct CDR3 sequences are present, more than 13% being singletons, with the ten largest covering 7.1%.

The clonotype originates from a woman aged 18-30 years with Graves' ophthalmopathy. The chain combines TRBV11-1 with TRBJ2-1; no firm D call. Sequenced sample: blood. CDR3 nucleotides: TGTGCCAGCAGTCTTGCCCGAGGTGAGCAGTTCTTC. Translating gives CASSLARGEQFF.